This T cell receptor beta chain was documented in a study of shared clonotypes between healthy human individuals (dated by TCRdb to about 2020). Background for the entire study: Three men and a couple of women, aged 18 to 49 years, made up the cohort. To estimate repertoire size and how much clonotype sharing occurs between individuals, the study deeply sequenced the blood TCR repertoires of five healthy adults. For each donor, three plates each were used for CD4 naive and CD4 memory, two plates were used for CD8 naive, and one plate was used for CD8 memory. Per donor, leukapheresis produced somewhere between about 0.85 and 10 billion PBMCs. To increase sequencing depth and limit assay-specific biases, different laboratories used diverse techniques to prepare libraries and sequence TCR repertoires. General conclusions and limits of the study: Naive subsets generally had larger estimated clonotype richness than memory subsets did. Pairwise subsampling led to the expectation that sequencing depth would affect the degree of clonotype sharing among donors. Across a handful of donors, around 5% of naive CD4, more than 3% of naive CD8, roughly 2.3% of memory CD4, and approximately 0.4% of memory CD8 clonotypes were shared. Rarefaction of sorted-subset datasets indicated incomplete sequencing despite the large sequencing depth. Sampling was restricted to blood, and TCR repertoires in tissues likely differ from the TCR repertoires found in blood. Because the study included a small number of donors, the genetic and exposure-history diversity represented was limited. Higher generation probabilities were observed for clonotypes shared by all four sorted-subset donors than for non-shared clonotypes.

In this sample, this clone turned up a few times. Its antigen specificity is not known. No per-base quality is available; no much larger clone lies one base away. Trimming at the junction amounts to 2 bases on V and 0 bases on J, and the germline ends lie 8 bases apart. From cysteine to phenylalanine, the CDR3 is 14 amino acids long. Only the CDR3 region is kept as DNA, spanning 42 bases read in frame from base 1. Taken from the germline V gene, the CDR1 and CDR2 loops are MNHEY and SVGAGI. CD8 naive samples were CD45RO-negative cells positively selected for CCR7, giving a CD45RA+CCR7+ population that excluded TemRA cells. Healthy HIV-negative adults with no recently reported acute infections or vaccinations were included as donors. All donors were Caucasian adults living in Nashville, Tennessee, USA. After blood collection by leukapheresis, PBMCs were isolated using Ficoll-Histopaque density gradient centrifugation and then cryopreserved in the vapor phase of liquid nitrogen. Analytical flow cytometry was used to check the purity and quantity of each magnetically sorted T cell population. From each sorted fraction, genomic DNA was isolated and quantified by UV absorbance on a Nanodrop 2000c.

TCR CDR3 regions were amplified from genomic DNA by multiplex PCR using the deep immunoSEQ assay. Extracted genomic DNA from each cell subset was spread evenly across all wells of several immunoSEQ 96-well plates, with each plate serving as a replicate. For sorted subsets, 200 to 250 ng genomic DNA, equal to 30,000 or so T cell genomes, was loaded into each replicate PCR. Purified libraries were measured with a Qubit 3.0 fluorometer, size-checked on a Bioanalyzer 2100, and measured again with the KAPA Library Quantification kit. Every immunoSEQ 96-well plate was sequenced on a separate single-read 150-cycle Illumina NextSeq 550 flow cell. In the paper's pipeline: Because only junctional sequences without quality scores were contained in the immunoSEQ output, filtering matching that applied to full-length reads could not be performed. To assign V/J genes and CDR3, sequences were annotated using PyIR, a Python wrapper for IgBLAST v1.9, with IMGT germline references. Reads were removed for weak V/J assignments (E-value above 1e-6), missing CDR3, stop codons, out-of-frame junctions, or ambiguous translated residues. V3J clonotypes were defined as sequences sharing an identical inferred V gene, J gene, and CDR3 amino acid sequence. Percentage overlap between repertoires was calculated by dividing the number of shared unique clonotypes by the size of the smaller repertoire. Richness of each repertoire was evaluated using RTK rarefaction, the Chao1 estimator, and Recon v2.1 estimates of unobserved clonotypes. For all TCRbeta clonotypes obtained by the gDNA method from a handful of donors, generation probabilities were computed with OLGA. This is the immuneACCESS table as TCRdb keeps it, with only in-frame sequences that have V and J called. A part of the clones is gone; compared with another copy, unresolved V genes explain less than half, and the rest is unexplained. The DNA gave D and trimming, while V, J and clone size come from that table. This sample comprises around 2,000,000 clones, about 94% of them detected only once. More than 0.9% of the sample is in the top ten clones.

The sequence was collected from a man aged 18 to 30 in good health. The source material was naive CD8+ T cells sorted from blood. The cell subset or site label here, explained by the study, means: CD45RA+CCR7+. The V and J segments used are TRBV6-5 and TRBJ2-7, and perhaps TRBD2 as D gene, on 6 matching bases. The bases are TGTGCCAGCAGTTACGACGGGGGCTCCTACGAGCAGTACTTC. Its coded protein is CASSYDGGSYEQYF.